The 6 T cell receptor beta chains below were found in one sample sequenced in a study of T cell changes during pregnancy in multiple sclerosis (dated by TCRdb to between 2018 and 2021). The library relied on the immunoSEQ multiplex PCR assay. TCRdb retrieved this table from immuneACCESS and kept in-frame rearrangements only. Not all clones are present; in checked studies, unresolved V genes account for under half, and no reason is known for the remainder. Here the sample has more than 70,000 clones; less than 95% occur a single time. About 0.95% of the sample is in the top ten clones. Sequences were derived from peripheral blood, sampled before pregnancy. The source of these receptors is a female donor with multiple sclerosis, enrolled in a pregnancy study.

The chain is built from TRBV7-3 and TRBJ1-2, with 8 bases lining up with TRBD1. The CDR3 contains 13 residues. The germline CDR1 and CDR2 sequences are SGHTA and FQGTGA. V was pared by 3 bases and J by 6 bases, with 3 bases of the junction left unmatched. This chain's CDR3 is CASSLSRGHGYTF. The CDR3 DNA reads as TGTGCCAGCAGCTTGTCCAGGGGGCATGGCTACACCTTC.

The chain is built from TRBV19 and TRBJ2-7, with no clear D. Germline loops: CDR1 LNHDA, CDR2 SQIVND (reference sequence). The CDR3 runs 12 residues. V lost 3 bases to trimming and J lost 4 bases, with 7 bases between them. The DNA of the CDR3 is TGTGCCAGTAGTATCTTTCCTTACGAGCAGTACTTC. Protein sequence: CASSIFPYEQYF.

This clone was detected only once. J is TRBJ2-6 and V is TRBV19; 7 nucleotides match TRBD2. The germline CDR1 and CDR2 sequences are LNHDA and SQIVND (reference sequence). Trimming cost V 6 bases and J 5 bases; bases outside gene matches: 4. This CDR3 has 14 residues. CDR3 in amino acids: CASRGEGRANVLTF. Here the CDR3 DNA reads TGTGCCAGTAGGGGGGAGGGTCGGGCCAACGTCCTGACTTTC.

The chain uses TRBV9 and TRBJ2-7, with unresolved D. Trimming took 1 base from V and 3 from J, leaving 11 bases between them. Germline-derived CDR1 and CDR2 are SGDLS and YYNGEE. The CDR3 totals 14 residues. The CDR3: CASSVTGGNYEQYF. The CDR3 DNA sequence: TGTGCCAGCAGCGTAACCGGCGGAAACTACGAGCAGTACTTC. Variable domain in full (rest from reference TRBV9 and TRBJ2-7): DSGVTQTPKHLITATGQRVTLRCSPRSGDLSVYWYQQSLDQGLQFLIQYYNGEERAKGNILERFSAQQFPDLHSELNLSSLELGDSALYFCASSVTGGNYEQYFGPGTRLTVT.

The chain employs TRBV18 and TRBJ1-1, with TRBD1 identical over 8 bases. The trim removed 2 bases at V and 4 bases at J, leaving 3 bases unmatched. Germline lookup yields CDR1 KGHSH and CDR2 LQKENI. This CDR3 has 14 residues. In DNA form, the CDR3 reads TGTGCCAGCTCACCAGCAGGGGGCGGCACTGAAGCTTTCTTT. Amino acids: CASSPAGGGTEAFF. The whole variable domain, filled in from reference TRBV18 and TRBJ1-1, reads NAGVMQNPRHLVRRRGQEARLRCSPMKGHSHVYWYRQLPEEGLKFMVYLQKENIIDESGMPKERFSAEFPKEGPSILRIQQVVRGDSAAYFCASSPAGGGTEAFFGQGTRLTVV.

The V and J genes are TRBV5-4 and TRBJ1-2, with D uncertain. Germline V CDR1 and CDR2: SGHNT, YYREEE (reference sequence). The ends were cut back, 2 bases at V and 2 bases at J, with 7 bases in the middle. There are 13 residues in the CDR3. The CDR3 nucleotides are TGTGCCAGCAGCTTATCAGTAAACTATGGCTACACCTTC. Its translation: CASSLSVNYGYTF.